Listed below are T cell receptor beta chains from one sample, sequenced in a study of tumor-infiltrating lymphocytes in primary liver carcinoma. Each CDR3 protein is one row after TCRdb ran MiXCR on the multiplex PCR reads. The sample carries 150,000 to 200,000 distinct CDR3 sequences, approximately 60% recorded once. The source material was peripheral blood. All receptors derive from a man aged 35 to 55 with primary liver carcinoma and hepatitis B virus infection. Both conserved end residues are part of each CDR3. Each record gives: CDR3 DNA, CDR3 protein, V gene, D gene, clone size, J gene, CDR3 length. The D gene is left open where the match is weak. Rows give clone size only sometimes, using once, few, many, or a class for an expanded clone.

CDR3nt: TGTGCCTGGAGTGTAGGCAAGGGGGCAGGAGCAGATACGCAGTATTTT; CDR3aa: CAWSVGKGAGADTQYF; v_gene: TRBV30; d_gene: TRBD1; abundance: -; j_gene: TRBJ2-3; len: 16
CDR3nt: TGCAGCGTAACAGCGCCCTTGAGGGCAGATACGCAGTATTTT; CDR3aa: CSVTAPLRADTQYF; v_gene: TRBV29-1; d_gene: -; abundance: -; j_gene: TRBJ2-3; len: 14
CDR3nt: TGTGCCAGCAGAAAAGGAGGAAGCTCCTACGAGCAGTACTTC; CDR3aa: CASRKGGSSYEQYF; v_gene: TRBV6-2/TRBV6-3; d_gene: -; abundance: few; j_gene: TRBJ2-7; len: 14
CDR3nt: TGTGCCAGCAGCCAGGGCGATAACAATCAGCTCCAGCACTTT; CDR3aa: CASSQGDNNQLQHF; v_gene: TRBV11-2; d_gene: -; abundance: -; j_gene: TRBJ1-5; len: 14
CDR3nt: TGTGCCAGCAGAGGCCCCAGAGCCCAGTACTTC; CDR3aa: CASRGPRAQYF; v_gene: TRBV28; d_gene: -; abundance: -; j_gene: TRBJ2-5; len: 11
CDR3nt: TGCGCCAGCAGCTCCCACAGCTCCTATAATTCACCCCTCCACTTT; CDR3aa: CASSSHSSYNSPLHF; v_gene: TRBV5-1; d_gene: -; abundance: -; j_gene: TRBJ1-6; len: 15
CDR3nt: TGTGCCAGCAGCTTACGGTGGAGCTCCTACAGTGAGCAGTTCTTC; CDR3aa: CASSLRWSSYSEQFF; v_gene: TRBV11-2; d_gene: -; abundance: -; j_gene: TRBJ2-1; len: 15
CDR3nt: TGTGCCAGCAGTGGGGGGGAGGGGCGTCTCTACGAGCAGTACTTC; CDR3aa: CASSGGEGRLYEQYF; v_gene: TRBV6-1; d_gene: TRBD2; abundance: few; j_gene: TRBJ2-7; len: 15
CDR3nt: TGTGCCAGCAGTTACGGGACGAATGAGCAGATCTTC; CDR3aa: CASSYGTNEQIF; v_gene: TRBV6-5; d_gene: -; abundance: -; j_gene: TRBJ2-1; len: 12
CDR3nt: TGTGCCAGCAGCTTAGCGCAAGCAGGAGCCTATGGCTACACCTTC; CDR3aa: CASSLAQAGAYGYTF; v_gene: TRBV7-8; d_gene: -; abundance: few; j_gene: TRBJ1-2; len: 15
CDR3nt: TGCAGCGTTGGCTCTATAGCGGGAGTGTCCTACAATGAGCAGTTCTTC; CDR3aa: CSVGSIAGVSYNEQFF; v_gene: TRBV29-1; d_gene: TRBD2; abundance: few; j_gene: TRBJ2-1; len: 16
CDR3nt: TGTGCCAGCAGTTACGTTAGGGGGAACTACGAGCAGTACTTC; CDR3aa: CASSYVRGNYEQYF; v_gene: TRBV6-6; d_gene: -; abundance: -; j_gene: TRBJ2-7; len: 14
CDR3nt: TGTGCCAGCAGTTACTCAACTCCGGGACTAGCGACCGAGCAGTACTTC; CDR3aa: CASSYSTPGLATEQYF; v_gene: TRBV6-2/TRBV6-3; d_gene: TRBD2; abundance: few; j_gene: TRBJ2-7; len: 16
CDR3nt: TGTGCCCCCTCTATGGGGGGGGCACAAGAGACCCAGTACTTC; CDR3aa: CAPSMGGAQETQYF; v_gene: TRBV10-3; d_gene: -; abundance: -; j_gene: TRBJ2-5; len: 14
CDR3nt: TGTGCCAGCAGGCAAGGGACTAGCTCATACGAGCAGTACTTC; CDR3aa: CASRQGTSSYEQYF; v_gene: TRBV4-2; d_gene: TRBD2; abundance: once; j_gene: TRBJ2-7; len: 14
CDR3nt: TGTGCCAGCAGCTTAGAGGGGGACTTCTACGAGCAATACTTC; CDR3aa: CASSLEGDFYEQYF; v_gene: TRBV7-8; d_gene: -; abundance: -; j_gene: TRBJ2-7; len: 14
CDR3nt: TGTGCCAGAGGTTCAGCGGGCCGTGGGAATGAGCAGTTCTTC; CDR3aa: CARGSAGRGNEQFF; v_gene: TRBV11-2; d_gene: -; abundance: -; j_gene: TRBJ2-1; len: 14
CDR3nt: TGTGCCAGCAGATTGGGAATGAACACCGGGGAGCTCTTTTTT; CDR3aa: CASRLGMNTGELFF; v_gene: TRBV11-2; d_gene: -; abundance: -; j_gene: TRBJ2-2; len: 14
CDR3nt: TGCGCCAGCAGCTTGGAACGGACACGAACCTACAATGAGCAGTTCTTC; CDR3aa: CASSLERTRTYNEQFF; v_gene: TRBV5-1; d_gene: -; abundance: -; j_gene: TRBJ2-1; len: 16
CDR3nt: TGTGCCAGCAGCTATAATGAGCAGTTCTTC; CDR3aa: CASSYNEQFF; v_gene: TRBV5-4; d_gene: -; abundance: few; j_gene: TRBJ2-1; len: 10